Sequencing of this TCR beta chain was carried out in a study of cytotoxic CD8 clonotypes in ibrutinib-treated CLL. Libraries were prepared by immunoSEQ multiplex PCR; TCRdb keeps only in-frame clonotypes and omits some of them. The repertoire holds some 150,000 clones, with around 77% as singletons. In the case of this clone: What it binds is unknown.

Germline assignment: CDR1 SGDLS and CDR2 YYNGEE. This CDR3 comprises 14 residues. Deletions cut 2 bases from V and 1 base from J, with 9 bases between. Study outcomes and limitations: Clonality increased at ibrutinib response, then returned toward baseline at progression.

The sample was PBMCs, taken after 12 months of ibrutinib treatment. This receptor was taken from a human donor with chronic lymphocytic leukemia. This sequence joins TRBV9 and TRBJ2-5, with D perhaps being TRBD1 or TRBD2 (5 bases each). The CDR3 nucleotides read TGTGCCAGCAGCGTGGGGACCATCCAAGAGACCCAGTACTTC. Amino acid sequence: CASSVGTIQETQYF.